This passage covers 16 T cell receptor beta chains from one sample sequenced in a study of brain T cells in children with intractable seizures. Clones were sequenced by immunoSEQ multiplex PCR, and TCRdb holds only the in-frame ones, with some missing. The sample carries tens of thousands of clones, around 90% recorded once. This material consisted of peripheral blood, taken at surgery. These receptors all come from a girl aged 2 to 10 with Rasmussen encephalitis and intractable seizures.

The chain couples TRBV7-9 to TRBJ1-6, with D unclear. V lost 1 base, J lost 10 bases, and 5 bases lay in between. The CDR3 is 12 amino acids. The germline V gene encodes CDR1 SEHNR and CDR2 FQNEAQ (reference sequence). As DNA, the CDR3 is TGTGCCAGCAGCTTAGGGGGATCACCCCTCCACTTT. Its translation: CASSLGGSPLHF.

The chain couples TRBV12-3 or TRBV12-4 to TRBJ2-7; 7 bases fit TRBD1. Trimming at V came to 3 bases and at J to 10 bases, leaving 3 bases not matched to a gene. CDR3 length: 11 residues. In DNA form, the CDR3 reads TGTGCCAGCAGTTTGGGGACAGTACAGTACTTC. Translation gives CASSLGTVQYF.

The CDR3 nucleotides are TGTGCCAGCAGCAGATCTATACAAGGAAGGGTTGGAAACACCATATATTTT. Amino acid sequence: CASSRSIQGRVGNTIYF. This chain links TRBV3-1 (or the pseudogene TRBV3-2) with TRBJ1-3; D gene ambiguous. V lost 5 bases, J lost 3 bases, and 20 bases lay in between. This CDR3 spans 17 amino acids. Germline CDR1 and CDR2: LGHDT and YNNKEL (reference sequence).

This chain's CDR3 is CACNRGGTEAFF. Written as DNA, the CDR3 is TGTGCCTGTAACAGGGGAGGGACTGAAGCTTTCTTT. The chain uses TRBV30 and TRBJ1-1, with 7 bases matching TRBD1. Germline-derived CDR1 and CDR2 are GTSNPN and SVGIG (reference sequence). V shed 6 bases, J shed 5 bases, and the junction held 6 bases outside the gene matches. CDR3 size: 12 residues.

The chain employs TRBV19 and TRBJ2-7, with TRBD2 identical over 12 bases. This CDR3 comprises 15 residues. The ends lost 5 bases at V and 0 bases at J; junction bases unmatched: 2. Per the germline V gene, CDR1 is LNHDA and CDR2 is SQIVND (reference sequence). This CDR3 is CASSPTSGSSYEQYF. Written as DNA, the CDR3 is TGTGCCAGTAGTCCGACTAGCGGGAGCTCCTACGAGCAGTACTTC.

CDR3 DNA sequence: TGTGCCAGCAGCTCTGTGTCTGAGGGCTCCTATAATTCACCCCTCCACTTT. Its protein is CASSSVSEGSYNSPLHF. J is TRBJ1-6 and V is TRBV7-7, with D uncertain. Trimming left V 4 bases short and J 0 bases short, with 13 bases between. The germline CDR1 and CDR2 sequences are SSHAT and FNYEAQ (reference sequence). CDR3 length: 17 amino acids.

The rearrangement uses TRBV28 and TRBJ2-7; the D is unclear. The CDR3 runs to 13 residues. Trimming stripped 3 bases from V and 0 bases from J, with 6 bases between. Germline V gene data show CDR1 as MDHEN and CDR2 as SYDVKM. The chain's CDR3 is CASSFSNSYEQYF. The CDR3 coding sequence is TGTGCCAGCAGTTTCTCCAACTCCTACGAGCAGTACTTC.

The genes are TRBV9 and TRBJ2-1, with D perhaps matching TRBD2 (5 bases). The germline V and J ends were trimmed by 4 bases and 3 bases, with 14 bases remaining between them. Germline V gene lookup returns CDR1 SGDLS and CDR2 YYNGEE. This CDR3 is 15 amino acids long. The CDR3 bases are TGTGCCAGCAGCTTCAGCGGTGGGGACTACAATGAGCAGTTCTTC. It encodes CASSFSGGDYNEQFF.

V usage is TRBV28 and J usage is TRBJ1-1, with a tentative D call TRBD1 (5 bases). From germline, CDR1 is MDHEN and CDR2 SYDVKM. The CDR3 spans 12 residues. The ends were cut back, 4 bases at V and 5 bases at J, with 8 bases in the middle. CDR3 in amino acids: CASSSGLTEAFF. The DNA for the CDR3 is TGTGCCAGCAGTTCAGGGCTGACTGAAGCTTTCTTT.

The rearrangement joins TRBV3-1 (or the pseudogene TRBV3-2) to TRBJ1-2, with TRBD1 identical over 8 bases. The CDR3 runs 13 residues. Germline-derived CDR1 and CDR2 are LGHDT and YNNKEL (reference sequence). V dropped 1 base and J dropped 6; count of bases not matched to a gene: 1. DNA for the CDR3: TGTGCCAGCAGCCAAGGGACAGGGAATGGCTACACCTTC. It yields the protein CASSQGTGNGYTF.

V gene TRBV18 combines with J gene TRBJ2-2, with D unresolved. The CDR3 totals 18 residues. The germline V gene encodes CDR1 KGHSH and CDR2 LQKENI. Trimming cost V 1 base and J 5 bases, with 20 bases left between them. CDR3 amino acids: CASSPQPGWQVRTGELFF. The CDR3 DNA reads TGTGCCAGCTCACCACAGCCCGGGTGGCAGGTTCGAACCGGGGAGCTGTTTTTT.

Only a few counts were recorded for this clone. The chain carries TRBV4-1 and TRBJ1-5; the D is unclear. The V gene lost 2 bases and the J gene lost 3 bases, with 8 bases spanning the gap. In germline, CDR1 is MGHRA, CDR2 YSYEKL. The CDR3 sequence is 14 residues long. The CDR3 coding sequence is TGCGCCAGCAGCCAATTGGAGGACAATCAGCCCCAGCATTTT. Translation: CASSQLEDNQPQHF.

The V call is TRBV9, the J call TRBJ2-6, with D maybe TRBD1 (5 bases). V lost 4 bases to trimming and J lost 4 bases, with 12 bases between them. Germline V gene lookup returns CDR1 SGDLS and CDR2 YYNGEE. The CDR3 is 15 residues long. CDR3 loop: CASSPSGSGANVLTF. The CDR3 region has the DNA TGTGCCAGCAGCCCATCAGGGTCCGGGGCCAACGTCCTGACTTTC.

This clone has a single count. The chain couples TRBV29-1 to TRBJ2-3; possibly TRBD1 or TRBD2 for D (6 bases each). The CDR3 sequence is 14 residues long. The V and J ends lost 7 bases and 1 base respectively, with 15 bases between them. Germline V gives CDR1 SQVTM, CDR2 ANQGSEA. CDR3 in DNA: TGCAGCGCACAACAGGGACTCGGCACAGATACGCAGTATTTT. Amino acids: CSAQQGLGTDTQYF.

The V call is TRBV6-5, the J call TRBJ2-3; TRBD1 agrees at 10 bases. Trimming took 5 bases from V and 4 from J; bases not matched to a gene: 6. The germline CDR1 and CDR2 sequences are MNHEY and SVGAGI. The CDR3 is 15 residues long. The CDR3 DNA sequence: TGTGCCAGCAGTCCCGGGACAGGGGTCCCAGATACGCAGTATTTT. Protein: CASSPGTGVPDTQYF.

The chain recombines TRBV7-2 with TRBJ2-1, with 9 bases that match TRBD2. V shed 1 base, J shed 7 bases, and the junction held 11 bases outside the gene matches. The germline V gene has CDR1 SGHTA and CDR2 FQGNSA. The CDR3 sequence is 17 residues long. CDR3 sequence (DNA): TGTGCCAGCAGCTTAGGAGGTCTAGCGGGAATACAAAATGAGCAGTTCTTC. Residues: CASSLGGLAGIQNEQFF.